This is a list of T cell receptor beta chains from one sample in a study of molecular identifiers for immune sequencing clone quantification. TCRdb reprocessed the PCR reads with MiXCR, giving one entry per CDR3 protein. The sample gives approximately 550,000 distinct CDR3 sequences, 20% to 25% of which show up once; around 0.84% is in the top ten. Sequencing was carried out using naive CD8+ T cells from blood, with Jurkat cell RNA spiked in. These TCRs come from a human donor in good health. Some libraries in this study had Jurkat cell RNA spiked in. Both conserved end residues are part of each CDR3. The D gene is left open where the match is weak. Part of the rows lack a size; the others show once, few, many or a class for expanded clones.

D gene	V gene	clone size	J gene	CDR3 DNA	CDR3 protein
.	TRBV20-1	.	TRBJ2-1	TGCAGTGCTAGAGATACAAGGGAGCAGTTCTTC	CSARDTREQFF
TRBD2	TRBV6-5	many	TRBJ2-7	TGTGCCACCCGGGAGGGATCCTACGAGCAGTACTTC	CATREGSYEQYF
.	TRBV14	.	TRBJ2-7	TGTGCCAGCAGCCGAAACCTCTGGGCCCGTGTTTCCTACGAGCAGTACTTC	CASSRNLWARVSYEQYF
TRBD2	TRBV4-1	many	TRBJ2-7	TGCGCCAGCAGCCCATCCAGCGGGGGCTACGACGAGCAGTACTTC	CASSPSSGGYDEQYF
.	TRBV13	many	TRBJ1-2	TGTGCCAGCAGACAGCAGGGGACATATGGCTACACCTTC	CASRQQGTYGYTF
.	TRBV11-2	many	TRBJ2-1	TGTGCCAGCAGCTTAGATGTGACTAGACTGAGCTCCTACAATGAGCAGTTCTTC	CASSLDVTRLSSYNEQFF
.	TRBV12-3/TRBV12-4	.	TRBJ1-6	TGTGCCAGCAGTTTCGGTCAAAGCTCCTATAATTCACCCCTCCACTTT	CASSFGQSSYNSPLHF
.	TRBV28	many	TRBJ1-6	TGTGCCAGCAGTTTTGTACAAGATAATTCACCCCTCCACTTT	CASSFVQDNSPLHF
TRBD2	TRBV13	few	TRBJ2-3	TGTGCCAGCAGCTTACGGGAGGGAGCGGCAGATACGCAGTATTTT	CASSLREGAADTQYF
TRBD1	TRBV9	.	TRBJ1-4	TGTGCCAGCAGCACAGGACAGGGGGCTTATGAAAAACTGTTTTTT	CASSTGQGAYEKLFF
.	TRBV4-1	many	TRBJ1-6	TGCGCCAGCAGCCAACCACAGCTACGCAAGAATTCACCCCTCCACTTT	CASSQPQLRKNSPLHF
TRBD2	TRBV5-6	.	TRBJ2-3	TGTGCCAGCAGCTTGTGGTTAGCGGGAAGCACAGATACGCAGTATTTT	CASSLWLAGSTDTQYF
TRBD1	TRBV3-1	.	TRBJ1-1	TGTGCCAGCAGCCTCCCCCCCACACAGGGGATGAACACTGAAGCTTTCTTT	CASSLPPTQGMNTEAFF
TRBD2	TRBV20-1	.	TRBJ2-7	TGCAGTGCTAGGAGTAGCGGGGGACTATCCTACGAGCAGTACTTC	CSARSSGGLSYEQYF
.	TRBV27	few	TRBJ2-6	TGTGCCAGCAGTTTATCGTCAGGGGACGCTGGGGCCAACGTCCTGACTTTC	CASSLSSGDAGANVLTF
.	TRBV15	many	TRBJ2-3	TGTGCCACCAGCAGAGGCCAGGCTAGCACAGATACGCAGTATTTT	CATSRGQASTDTQYF
.	TRBV28	many	TRBJ2-7	TGTGCCAGCAGTTTGCTGAAGTTGGCAGATGCGGCCTACGAGCAGTACTTC	CASSLLKLADAAYEQYF
TRBD1	TRBV13	.	TRBJ2-3	TGTGCCAGCAGCTTGAACAGGGGTACAGATACGCAGTATTTT	CASSLNRGTDTQYF
TRBD2	TRBV19	many	TRBJ2-7	TGTGCCAGTAGTATTGCTAGCGGGGAAACCTACGAGCAGTACTTC	CASSIASGETYEQYF
.	TRBV15	few	TRBJ1-1	TGTGCCACCAGCAAAGGAACTGAAGCTTTCTTT	CATSKGTEAFF
.	TRBV19	few	TRBJ1-6	TGTGCCAGTACCGATTCACTCGGGTGGGAGGTGAATTCACCCCTCCACTTT	CASTDSLGWEVNSPLHF
TRBD1	TRBV5-6	.	TRBJ2-2	TGTGCCAGCAGCTTGACAACAGGGGGTACGAACACCGGGGAGCTGTTTTTT	CASSLTTGGTNTGELFF
TRBD2	TRBV19	many	TRBJ2-7	TGTGCCAGTAGCCCGGCGGGACTAGCGGGAGACCAGCAGTACTTC	CASSPAGLAGDQQYF
.	TRBV29-1	many	TRBJ2-4	TGCAGCGCCCAGGGGCTAGCAAAAAACATTCAGTACTTC	CSAQGLAKNIQYF
.	TRBV6-6	few	TRBJ1-1	TGTGCCAGCAGAACCGCGCATCTTACTGAAGCTTTCTTT	CASRTAHLTEAFF
.	TRBV5-6	.	TRBJ2-7	TGTGCCAGCAGCTTAATAAGAGCCGGTCCGAGCTCCTACGAGCAGTACTTC	CASSLIRAGPSSYEQYF
.	TRBV27	.	TRBJ1-5	TGTGCCAGCAGTTTTACCGCCACTGGAGGACAGCCCCAGCATTTT	CASSFTATGGQPQHF
.	TRBV23-1	few	TRBJ2-7	TGCGCCAGCAGTCACGCGGGACAGAAAACCTACGAGCAGTACTTC	CASSHAGQKTYEQYF
.	TRBV9	.	TRBJ1-3	TGTGCCAGCAGCGAGGAGACCCTAGCCTCCTCGTCTGGAAACACCATGTATTTT	CASSEETLASSSGNTMYF
TRBD1	TRBV4-1	few	TRBJ2-7	TGCGCCAGCAGCCCAAAATTGACAGGGGGCTACGAGCAGTACTTC	CASSPKLTGGYEQYF
.	TRBV25-1	few	TRBJ2-2	TGTGCCAGCAGTGATCAAAGTTCGGGGAGAACCGGGGAGCTGTTTTTT	CASSDQSSGRTGELFF
.	TRBV12-2	.	TRBJ2-1	TGTGCAAGTCGCTTAGCGCCGGCGGGAGATGTGAGGTTC	CASRLAPAGDVRF
.	TRBV27	many	TRBJ1-1	TGTGCCAGCAGTTTCAACAGCCCTGAGGGAGCTTTCTTT	CASSFNSPEGAFF
.	TRBV7-9	many	TRBJ2-3	TGTGCCAGCAGCCCAAAAGAGTACACAGATACGCAGTATTTT	CASSPKEYTDTQYF
.	TRBV3-1	few	TRBJ1-5	TGTGCCAGCAGCCAAGATCCCGGGGAACGTCAGCCCCAGCATTTT	CASSQDPGERQPQHF
TRBD1	TRBV28	.	TRBJ1-4	TGTGCCAGCAGTCCGCACAGGACAGGGAATGAAAAACCGTTTTTT	CASSPHRTGNEKPFF
.	TRBV6-6	many	TRBJ1-4	TGTGCCGGCAGGGCTGGAACTAATGAAAAACTGTTTTTT	CAGRAGTNEKLFF
.	TRBV19	.	TRBJ1-6	TGTGCCAGTAGTCCCTTCGGACAAGCCAATTCACCCCTCCACTTT	CASSPFGQANSPLHF
.	TRBV7-9	.	TRBJ2-1	TGTGCCAGCAGCTTTGGCGCTGGGGGCGGCCGCAATGAGCAGTTCTTC	CASSFGAGGGRNEQFF
.	TRBV7-9	many	TRBJ2-3	TGTGCCAGCAGCTTAACTAGGACGGTTACCACAGATACGCAGTATTTT	CASSLTRTVTTDTQYF
.	TRBV28	few	TRBJ2-3	TGTGCCAGCAGTCCCCACTCAGCTAGCACAGATACGCAGTATTTT	CASSPHSASTDTQYF
.	TRBV6-5	few	TRBJ1-6	TGTGCCAGCAGTTCAGGGATTGGTTCACCCCTCCACTTT	CASSSGIGSPLHF
.	TRBV20-1	few	TRBJ2-1	TGCAGTGCCACTGGACTGAACAATGAGCAGTTCTTC	CSATGLNNEQFF
.	TRBV19	many	TRBJ2-7	TGTGCCAGTAGTATTGCCGACAACTCCTACGAGCAGTACTTC	CASSIADNSYEQYF
.	TRBV5-1	.	TRBJ2-7	TGCGCCAGCAGCTTTAACTGGGACGAGCAGTACTTC	CASSFNWDEQYF
TRBD1	TRBV14	many	TRBJ1-2	TGTGCCAGCAGCCAAGGCTCTGCAGGGGGCAATAACTATGGCTACACCTTC	CASSQGSAGGNNYGYTF
TRBD2	TRBV20-1	few	TRBJ2-3	TGCAGTGCTAGAGATTTAGGACTAGCGGATGCAGATACGCAGTATTTT	CSARDLGLADADTQYF
TRBD1	TRBV29-1	many	TRBJ2-1	TGCAGCGTTCAGACAGGGAAGAATGAGCAGTTCTTC	CSVQTGKNEQFF
.	TRBV6-5	many	TRBJ2-7	TGTGCCAGCAGTGGGGGACTTACCTACGAGCAGTACTTC	CASSGGLTYEQYF
.	TRBV5-6	few	TRBJ2-7	TGTGCCAGCAGCTTTTCGGGGGGCACATTGGGGGAGCAGTACTTC	CASSFSGGTLGEQYF
.	TRBV30	.	TRBJ1-2	TGTGCCTGGGAGGTGGGCGGGTCTGGCTACACCTTC	CAWEVGGSGYTF
.	TRBV5-6	many	TRBJ2-7	TGTGCCAGCAGCTTGGACAGGACGCCGCCACAGAAAAGAGAGCAGTACTTC	CASSLDRTPPQKREQYF
TRBD1	TRBV4-3	few	TRBJ1-2	TGCGCCAGCAGCCACGAAACCGAGACAGGGCCCAGAGGCTACACCTTC	CASSHETETGPRGYTF
TRBD1	TRBV12-3/TRBV12-4	once	TRBJ1-2	TGTGCCAGCAGTTCCAGGACAGGGGTTGGCTACACCTTC	CASSSRTGVGYTF
.	TRBV7-6	few	TRBJ2-5	TGTGCCAGCAGCTTAACTTGGGACGAGAAGGAGACCCAGTACTTC	CASSLTWDEKETQYF
.	TRBV7-9	.	TRBJ1-1	TGTGCCAGCAGCTCGGGGGGGGCGGGAGCTTTCTTT	CASSSGGAGAFF
.	TRBV28	few	TRBJ2-3	TGTGCCAGCAGTCCCCCATTGGACTACATCACAGATACGCAGTATTTT	CASSPPLDYITDTQYF
TRBD1	TRBV30	many	TRBJ2-7	TGTGCCTGGAGTGTAGTGACAGGGGTTGATGAGCAGTACTTC	CAWSVVTGVDEQYF
.	TRBV9	.	TRBJ1-1	TGTGCCAGCAGCGATGGGGGCACTGAAGCTCTCTTT	CASSDGGTEALF